Each of the 8 T cell receptor beta chains below was sequenced from the same sample in a study of blood T cell repertoires in COVID-19. TCRdb keeps only in-frame clones here, not all; method: immunoSEQ multiplex PCR. The repertoire holds about 61,000 clones, with roughly three quarters as singletons. The sequenced material came from peripheral blood. These receptors were taken from a woman between 65 and 79 years old with acute or convalescent COVID-19.

The CDR3 reads CASSAPGQGANTGELFF. The CDR3 nucleotides read TGTGCCAGCAGCGCCCCCGGACAGGGGGCGAACACCGGGGAGCTGTTTTTT. The V gene is TRBV5-4, the J gene TRBJ2-2, with TRBD1 identical over 10 bases. The V gene's germline CDR1 is SGHNT and CDR2 YYREEE (reference sequence). The CDR3 covers 17 residues. The V segment lost 4 bases and the J segment 0 bases; nucleotides outside the gene matches: 6.

This clone was seen a few times. The chain couples TRBV27 to TRBJ1-1, with TRBD1 matching 9 bases. Germline CDR1 reads MNHEY; CDR2 reads SMNVEV (reference sequence). The CDR3 length is 14 residues. The V segment lost 8 bases and the J segment 5 bases; nucleotides outside the gene matches: 9. In DNA, the CDR3 is TGTGCCAGCGGTTACAGGGGGCCGCAGACTGAAGCTTTCTTT. It is translated as CASGYRGPQTEAFF.

In this sample, this clone turned up a few times. V gene TRBV4-1 combines with J gene TRBJ1-1; 8 nucleotides agree with TRBD1. V shed 4 bases and J 4 bases; nucleotides not matched to a gene: 14. CDR1 is MGHRA and CDR2 is YSYEKL in the germline V gene. This CDR3 comprises 17 residues. DNA for the CDR3: TGCGCCAGCAGCCCACACCAATCACAGGGGGTGGGCACTGAAGCTTTCTTT. Translated: CASSPHQSQGVGTEAFF.

The V and J genes are TRBV7-2 and TRBJ1-1, with 9 bases fitting TRBD1. Germline V gene sequence: CDR1 SGHTA, CDR2 FQGNSA. Trimming cost V 6 bases and J 1 base; bases outside gene matches: 6. The CDR3 is 15 residues long. The CDR3 here is CASSRPTGGNTEAFF. CDR3 coding DNA: TGTGCCAGCAGTCGCCCGACAGGGGGGAACACTGAAGCTTTCTTT.

The rearrangement links TRBV6-5 to TRBJ1-4; 9 bases fit TRBD1. The trim removed 7 bases at V and 4 bases at J, leaving 4 bases unmatched. CDR1 MNHEY and CDR2 SVGAGI come from the germline V gene. This CDR3 has 14 amino acids. The CDR3 spells CASTRGQGNEKLFF. The CDR3 DNA sequence: TGTGCCAGCACCAGGGGACAGGGTAATGAAAAACTGTTTTTT.

This chain connects TRBV28 to TRBJ2-3, with 10 bases matching TRBD2. CDR1 and CDR2 from the germline V gene are MDHEN and SYDVKM. With 6 bases clipped from V and 3 bases from J, the junction kept 6 bases outside the gene matches. This CDR3 has 15 residues. In DNA form, the CDR3 reads TGTGCCAGCAGCGAAGCGGGGGGGAGGACAGATACGCAGTATTTT. It encodes CASSEAGGRTDTQYF.

This chain joins TRBV29-1 and TRBJ1-1; D is unresolved. The germline CDR1 and CDR2 sequences are SQVTM and ANQGSEA. Trimming cost V 4 bases and J 3 bases, with 9 bases left between them. The CDR3 runs to 12 residues. For the CDR3, the DNA is TGCAGCGTTGGGAGGAGAGACACTGAAGCTTTCTTT. Its protein is CSVGRRDTEAFF.

In its sample, this clone was seen a few times. The chain joins TRBV7-9 to TRBJ2-1; 9 bases agree with TRBD2. J lost 4 bases, V lost 7 bases, and 5 bases had no gene match. Germline lookup yields CDR1 SEHNR and CDR2 FQNEAQ (reference sequence). CDR3 size: 14 residues. For the CDR3, the DNA is TGTGCCAGCACCCAAGCGGGGGGATACAATGAGCAGTTCTTC. This translates into CASTQAGGYNEQFF. Variable domain in full (rest from reference TRBV7-9 and TRBJ2-1): DTGVSQNPRHKITKRGQNVTFRCDPISEHNRLYWYRQTLGQGPEFLTYFQNEAQLEKSRLLSDRFSAERPKGSFSTLEIQRTEQGDSAMYLCASTQAGGYNEQFFGPGTRLTVL.